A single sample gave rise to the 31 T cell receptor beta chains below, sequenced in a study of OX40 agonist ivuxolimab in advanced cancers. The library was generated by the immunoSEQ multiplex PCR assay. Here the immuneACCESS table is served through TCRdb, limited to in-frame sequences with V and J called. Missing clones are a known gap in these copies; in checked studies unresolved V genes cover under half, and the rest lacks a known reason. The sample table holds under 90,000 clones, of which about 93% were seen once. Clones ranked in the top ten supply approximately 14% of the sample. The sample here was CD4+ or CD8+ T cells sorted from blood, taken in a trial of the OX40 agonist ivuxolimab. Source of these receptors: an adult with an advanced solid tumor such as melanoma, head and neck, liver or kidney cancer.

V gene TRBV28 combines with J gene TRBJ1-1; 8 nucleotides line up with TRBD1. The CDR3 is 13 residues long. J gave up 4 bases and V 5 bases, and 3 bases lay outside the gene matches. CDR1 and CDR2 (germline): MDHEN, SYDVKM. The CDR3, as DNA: TGTGCCAGCAGTAAAACAGGGGGCACTGAAGCTTTCTTT. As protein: CASSKTGGTEAFF.

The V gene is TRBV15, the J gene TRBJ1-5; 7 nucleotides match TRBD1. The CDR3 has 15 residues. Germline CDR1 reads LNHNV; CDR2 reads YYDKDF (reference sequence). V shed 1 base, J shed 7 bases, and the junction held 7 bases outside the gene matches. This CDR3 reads CATSRGRGGGQPQHF. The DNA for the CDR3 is TGTGCCACCAGCAGAGGTCGAGGGGGCGGCCAGCCCCAGCATTTT.

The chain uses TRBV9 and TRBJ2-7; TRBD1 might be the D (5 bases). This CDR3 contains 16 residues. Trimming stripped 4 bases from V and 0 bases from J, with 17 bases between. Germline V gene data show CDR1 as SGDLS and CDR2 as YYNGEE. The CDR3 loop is CASSPSAQASSYEQYF. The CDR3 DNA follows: TGTGCCAGCAGCCCATCCGCACAGGCAAGCTCCTACGAGCAGTACTTC.

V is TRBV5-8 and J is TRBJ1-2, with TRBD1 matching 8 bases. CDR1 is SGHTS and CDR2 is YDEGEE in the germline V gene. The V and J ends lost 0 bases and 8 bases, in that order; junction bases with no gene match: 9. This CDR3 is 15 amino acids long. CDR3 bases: TGTGCCAGCAGCTTGGCCAGGACAGGGAGATACGGCTACACCTTC. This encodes CASSLARTGRYGYTF.

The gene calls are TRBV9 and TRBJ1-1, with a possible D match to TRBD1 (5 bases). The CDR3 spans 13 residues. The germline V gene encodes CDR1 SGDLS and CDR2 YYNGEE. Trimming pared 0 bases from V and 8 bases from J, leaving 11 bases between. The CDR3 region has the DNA TGTGCCAGCAGCGTAGACTGGGGCAGAGAAGCTTTCTTT. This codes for CASSVDWGREAFF.

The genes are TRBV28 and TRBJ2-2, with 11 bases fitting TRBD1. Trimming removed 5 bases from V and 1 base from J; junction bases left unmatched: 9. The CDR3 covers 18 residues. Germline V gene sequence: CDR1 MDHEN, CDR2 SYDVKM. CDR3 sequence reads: CASSRSGTGGLNTGELFF. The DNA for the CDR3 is TGTGCCAGCAGTAGATCCGGGACAGGGGGTTTGAACACCGGGGAGCTGTTTTTT.

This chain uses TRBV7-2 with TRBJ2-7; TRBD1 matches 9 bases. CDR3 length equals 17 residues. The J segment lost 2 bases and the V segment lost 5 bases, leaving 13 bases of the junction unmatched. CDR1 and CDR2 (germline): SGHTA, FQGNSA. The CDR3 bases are TGTGCCAGCAGCGCGCCGCGGACAGGGGTGAGGACCTACGAGCAGTACTTC. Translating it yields CASSAPRTGVRTYEQYF.

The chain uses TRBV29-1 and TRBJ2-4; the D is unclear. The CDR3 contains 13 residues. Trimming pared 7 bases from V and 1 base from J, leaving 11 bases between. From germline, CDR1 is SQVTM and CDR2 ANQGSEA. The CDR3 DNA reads TGCAGCGCCTCACTCGGGGCCAAAAACATTCAGTACTTC. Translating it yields CSASLGAKNIQYF.

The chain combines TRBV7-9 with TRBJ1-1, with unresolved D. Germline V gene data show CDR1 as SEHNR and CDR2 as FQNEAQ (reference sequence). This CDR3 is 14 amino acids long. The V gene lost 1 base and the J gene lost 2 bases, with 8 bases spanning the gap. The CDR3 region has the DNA TGTGCCAGCAGCTTAGTGGGGTTTAACACTGAAGCTTTCTTT. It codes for CASSLVGFNTEAFF.

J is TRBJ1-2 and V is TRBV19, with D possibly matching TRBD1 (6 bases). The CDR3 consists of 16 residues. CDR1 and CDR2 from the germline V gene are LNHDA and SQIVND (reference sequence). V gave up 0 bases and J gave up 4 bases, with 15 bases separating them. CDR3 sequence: CASSIDEGGLAYGYTF. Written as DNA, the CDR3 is TGTGCCAGTAGTATAGATGAGGGGGGCTTGGCCTATGGCTACACCTTC.

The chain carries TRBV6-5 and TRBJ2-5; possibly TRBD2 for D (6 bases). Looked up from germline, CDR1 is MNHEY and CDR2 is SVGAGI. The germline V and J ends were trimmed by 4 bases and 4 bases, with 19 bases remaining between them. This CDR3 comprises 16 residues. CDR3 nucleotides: TGTGCCAGCAGTTTGGTACTATCCGGGGGTCCAGAGACCCAGTACTTC. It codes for CASSLVLSGGPETQYF.

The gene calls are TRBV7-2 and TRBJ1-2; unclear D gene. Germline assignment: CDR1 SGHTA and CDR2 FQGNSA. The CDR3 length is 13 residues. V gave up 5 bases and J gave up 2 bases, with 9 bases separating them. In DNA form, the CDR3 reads TGTGCCAGCAGCCCGGGGAACAACTATGGCTACACCTTC. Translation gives CASSPGNNYGYTF.

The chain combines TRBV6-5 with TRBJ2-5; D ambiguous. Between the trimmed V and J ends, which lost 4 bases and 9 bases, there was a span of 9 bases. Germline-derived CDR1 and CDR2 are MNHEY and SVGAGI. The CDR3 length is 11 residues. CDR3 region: CASSSGRAQYF. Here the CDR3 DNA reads TGTGCCAGCAGTTCCGGACGGGCCCAGTACTTC.

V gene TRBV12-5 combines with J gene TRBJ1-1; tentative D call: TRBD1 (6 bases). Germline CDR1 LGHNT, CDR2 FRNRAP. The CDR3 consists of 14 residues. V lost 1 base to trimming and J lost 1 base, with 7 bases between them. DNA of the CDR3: TGTGCTAGTGGTTTGGGAGGGGGGAACACTGAAGCTTTCTTT. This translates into CASGLGGGNTEAFF.

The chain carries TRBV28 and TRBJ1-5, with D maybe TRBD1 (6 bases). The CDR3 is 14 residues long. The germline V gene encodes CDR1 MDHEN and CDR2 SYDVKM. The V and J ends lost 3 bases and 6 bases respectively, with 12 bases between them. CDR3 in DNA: TGTGCCAGCAGTTTTGGGGGCGCGAGTCAGCCCCAGCATTTT. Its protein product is CASSFGGASQPQHF. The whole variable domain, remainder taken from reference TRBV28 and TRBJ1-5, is DVKVTQSSRYLVKRTGEKVFLECVQDMDHENMFWYRQDPGLGLRLIYFSYDVKMKEKGDIPEGYSVSREKKERFSLILESASTNQTSMYLCASSFGGASQPQHFGDGTRLSIL.

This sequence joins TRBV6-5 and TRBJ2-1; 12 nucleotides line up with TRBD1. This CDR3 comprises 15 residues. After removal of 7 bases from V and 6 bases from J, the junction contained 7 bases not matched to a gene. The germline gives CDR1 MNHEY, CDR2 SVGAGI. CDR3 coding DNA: TGTGCCAGCAACCCCGGGACAGGGGGCCGCAATGAGCAGTTCTTC. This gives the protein CASNPGTGGRNEQFF.

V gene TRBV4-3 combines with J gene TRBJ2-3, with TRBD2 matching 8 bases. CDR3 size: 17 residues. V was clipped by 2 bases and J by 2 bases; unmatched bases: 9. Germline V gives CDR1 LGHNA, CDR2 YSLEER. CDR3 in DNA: TGCGCCAGCAGCCAACCTGGCGGGGGGCGCGACACAGATACGCAGTATTTT. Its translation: CASSQPGGGRDTDTQYF.

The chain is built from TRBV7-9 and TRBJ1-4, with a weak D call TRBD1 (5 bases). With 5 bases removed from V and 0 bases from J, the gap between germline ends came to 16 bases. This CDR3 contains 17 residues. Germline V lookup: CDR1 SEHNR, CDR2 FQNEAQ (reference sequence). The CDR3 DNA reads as TGTGCCAGCAGCCCCCCTACGGACAAAGCAACTAATGAAAAACTGTTTTTT. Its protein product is CASSPPTDKATNEKLFF.

The CDR3 spells CATGGGQGSTDTQYF. The CDR3 nucleotides read TGTGCCACCGGCGGCGGACAGGGAAGCACAGATACGCAGTATTTT. The chain couples TRBV15 to TRBJ2-3; 8 nucleotides match TRBD1. CDR1 is LNHNV and CDR2 is YYDKDF in the germline V gene (reference sequence). V shed 8 bases, J shed 0 bases, and the junction held 7 bases outside the gene matches. This CDR3 is built from 15 residues.

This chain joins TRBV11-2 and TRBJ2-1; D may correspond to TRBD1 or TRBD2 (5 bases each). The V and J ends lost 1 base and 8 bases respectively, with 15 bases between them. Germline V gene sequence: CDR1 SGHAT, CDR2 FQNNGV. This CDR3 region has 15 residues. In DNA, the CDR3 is TGTGCCAGCAGCTTAGGAGGGACGTTAGTCTATGAGCAGTTCTTC. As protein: CASSLGGTLVYEQFF.

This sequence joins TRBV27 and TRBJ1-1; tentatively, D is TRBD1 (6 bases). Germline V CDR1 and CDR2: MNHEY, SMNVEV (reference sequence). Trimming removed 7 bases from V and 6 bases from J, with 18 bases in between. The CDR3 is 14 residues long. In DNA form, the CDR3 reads TGTGCCAGCACACTAGGGGGGGGGTGGCCTGAAGCTTTCTTT. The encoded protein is CASTLGGGWPEAFF.

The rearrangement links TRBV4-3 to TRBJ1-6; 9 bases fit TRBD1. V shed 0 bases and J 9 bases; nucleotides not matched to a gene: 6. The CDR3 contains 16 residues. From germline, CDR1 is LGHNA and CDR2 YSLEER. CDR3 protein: CASSQDGTGSGSPLHF. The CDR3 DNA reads TGCGCCAGCAGCCAAGACGGGACAGGGTCGGGTTCACCCCTCCACTTT.

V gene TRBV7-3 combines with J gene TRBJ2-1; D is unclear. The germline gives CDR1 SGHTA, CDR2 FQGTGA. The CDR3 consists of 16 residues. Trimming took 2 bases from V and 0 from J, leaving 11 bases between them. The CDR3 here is CASSLFSEGSYNEQFF. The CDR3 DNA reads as TGTGCCAGCAGCTTATTCAGCGAAGGCTCCTACAATGAGCAGTTCTTC.

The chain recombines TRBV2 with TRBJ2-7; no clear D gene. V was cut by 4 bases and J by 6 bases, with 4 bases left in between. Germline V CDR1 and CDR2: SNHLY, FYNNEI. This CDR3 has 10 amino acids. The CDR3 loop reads CASSASEQYF. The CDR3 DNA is TGTGCCAGCAGTGCGTCCGAGCAGTACTTC.

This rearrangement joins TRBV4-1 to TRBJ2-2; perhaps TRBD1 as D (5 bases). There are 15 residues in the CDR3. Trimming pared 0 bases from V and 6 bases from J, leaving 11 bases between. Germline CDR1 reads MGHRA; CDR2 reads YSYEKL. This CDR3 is CASSQDRTSAGELFF. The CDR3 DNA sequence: TGCGCCAGCAGCCAAGATAGGACAAGCGCCGGGGAGCTGTTTTTT.

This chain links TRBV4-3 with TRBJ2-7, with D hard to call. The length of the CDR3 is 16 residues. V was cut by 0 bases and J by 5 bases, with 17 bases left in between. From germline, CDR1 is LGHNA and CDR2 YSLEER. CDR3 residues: CASSQEEGRDYNEQYF. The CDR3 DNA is TGCGCCAGCAGCCAAGAAGAAGGCCGCGATTATAACGAGCAGTACTTC.

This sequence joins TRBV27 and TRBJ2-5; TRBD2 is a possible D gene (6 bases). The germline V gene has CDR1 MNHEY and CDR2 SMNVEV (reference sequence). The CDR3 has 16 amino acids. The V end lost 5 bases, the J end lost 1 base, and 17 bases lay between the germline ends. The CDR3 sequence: CASSPASAGFQETQYF. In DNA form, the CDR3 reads TGTGCCAGCAGTCCGGCATCAGCGGGTTTCCAAGAGACCCAGTACTTC.

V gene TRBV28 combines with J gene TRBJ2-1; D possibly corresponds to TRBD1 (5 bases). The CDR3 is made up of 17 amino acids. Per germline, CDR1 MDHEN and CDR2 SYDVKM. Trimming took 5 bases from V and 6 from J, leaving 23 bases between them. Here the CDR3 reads CASSTTLQALPRNEQFF. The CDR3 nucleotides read TGTGCCAGCAGTACGACTTTACAGGCTCTCCCTCGCAATGAGCAGTTCTTC. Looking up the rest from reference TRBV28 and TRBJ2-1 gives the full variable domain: DVKVTQSSRYLVKRTGEKVFLECVQDMDHENMFWYRQDPGLGLRLIYFSYDVKMKEKGDIPEGYSVSREKKERFSLILESASTNQTSMYLCASSTTLQALPRNEQFFGPGTRLTVL.

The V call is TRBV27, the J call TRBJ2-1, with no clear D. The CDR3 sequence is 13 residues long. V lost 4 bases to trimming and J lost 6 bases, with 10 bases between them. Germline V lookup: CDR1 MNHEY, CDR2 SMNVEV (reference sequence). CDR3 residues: CASSYNGFNEQFF. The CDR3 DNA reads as TGTGCCAGCAGTTACAACGGATTCAATGAGCAGTTCTTC.

The CDR3 DNA sequence: TGCGCCAGCAGCCTCCTAGCGGAGCGTTCCTACAATGAGCAGTTCTTC. Residues: CASSLLAERSYNEQFF. V usage is TRBV5-1 and J usage is TRBJ2-1, with 7 bases that match TRBD2. The CDR3 sequence is 16 residues long. Germline CDR1 and CDR2: SGHRS and YFSETQ. V dropped 4 bases and J dropped 1; count of bases not matched to a gene: 8.

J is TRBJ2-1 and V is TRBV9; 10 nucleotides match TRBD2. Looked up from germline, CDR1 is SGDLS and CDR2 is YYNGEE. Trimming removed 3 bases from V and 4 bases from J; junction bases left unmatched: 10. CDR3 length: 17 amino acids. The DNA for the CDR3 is TGTGCCAGCAGCGCGGTAGCGGGAGGATTACTTTACAATGAGCAGTTCTTC. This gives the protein CASSAVAGGLLYNEQFF.